The next 27 T cell receptor beta chains were all read from a single sample in a study of blood T cell repertoires in COVID-19. Sequencing was performed with immunoSEQ multiplex PCR; in TCRdb, only in-frame clones are kept and a portion is missing. Here the sample spans about 60,000 clones, around four fifths being singletons. The source material was peripheral blood. These receptors all stem from a human donor in a cohort sampled during active COVID-19.

The chain employs TRBV7-2 and TRBJ2-7, with 7 positions matching TRBD2. This CDR3 spans 14 amino acids. Germline V gene sequence: CDR1 SGHTA, CDR2 FQGNSA. The J segment lost 2 bases and the V segment lost 1 base, leaving 2 bases of the junction unmatched. The CDR3: CASSLEGGAYEQYF. CDR3 coding DNA: TGTGCCAGCAGCTTAGAGGGAGGGGCCTACGAGCAGTACTTC.

This clone was observed once. The chain employs TRBV7-2 and TRBJ1-6; weak D call: TRBD1 (6 bases). This CDR3 has 16 residues. The germline CDR1 and CDR2 sequences are SGHTA and FQGNSA. V dropped 5 bases and J dropped 3 bases, with 14 bases sitting between them. DNA for the CDR3: TGTGCCAGCAGCCCTAGGGGGGGACGCTATAATTCACCCCTCCACTTT. Its translation: CASSPRGGRYNSPLHF.

The rearrangement links TRBV9 to TRBJ1-1; tentative D call: TRBD1 (6 bases). V lost 3 bases to trimming and J lost 2 bases, with 14 bases between them. This CDR3 is built from 15 residues. Germline V CDR1 and CDR2: SGDLS, YYNGEE. The CDR3 region is CASSASDSPNTEAFF. The CDR3 nucleotides are TGTGCCAGCAGCGCGTCGGACAGCCCAAACACTGAAGCTTTCTTT.

This rearrangement joins TRBV19 to TRBJ2-1; 12 nucleotides align to TRBD1. The germline gives CDR1 LNHDA, CDR2 SQIVND (reference sequence). V shed 4 bases and J 7 bases; nucleotides not matched to a gene: 5. This CDR3 contains 15 residues. This CDR3 is CASSKGQGAWNEQFF. Here the CDR3 DNA reads TGTGCCAGTAGTAAGGGACAGGGGGCTTGGAATGAGCAGTTCTTC.

V usage is TRBV15 and J usage is TRBJ2-5; TRBD2 matches at 7 bases. The CDR3 has 14 amino acids. V trimming: 4 bases; J trimming: 5 bases; junction bases outside the gene matches: 7. The germline CDR1 and CDR2 sequences are LNHNV and YYDKDF (reference sequence). The CDR3 here is CATSNGGVGETQYF. CDR3 DNA: TGTGCCACCAGCAATGGGGGGGTCGGGGAGACCCAGTACTTC.

The chain combines TRBV5-1 with TRBJ2-3, with a tentative D call TRBD1 (6 bases). The CDR3 is 14 residues long. The germline V gene has CDR1 SGHRS and CDR2 YFSETQ. Trimming removed 1 base from V and 3 bases from J, with 9 bases in between. CDR3 nucleotide sequence: TGCGCCAGCAGCTTGCAGGGGACGACAGATACGCAGTATTTT. Translated, it gives CASSLQGTTDTQYF.

The chain joins TRBV18 to TRBJ1-1; TRBD1 matches 8 bases. This CDR3 comprises 15 residues. The V gene end was trimmed by 3 bases and the J gene end by 3 bases; junction bases not matched to a gene: 6. Germline CDR1 and CDR2: KGHSH and LQKENI. The CDR3 DNA follows: TGTGCCAGCTCACCCGGGACAGGAGGGGACACTGAAGCTTTCTTT. Residues: CASSPGTGGDTEAFF.

This clone was observed once. The chain links TRBV18 to TRBJ1-1; 9 bases are shared with TRBD1. In germline, CDR1 is KGHSH, CDR2 LQKENI. V shed 1 base, J shed 1 base, and the junction held 1 base outside the gene matches. The CDR3 consists of 15 residues. The DNA for the CDR3 is TGTGCCAGCTCACCACAGGGACAGGGGAACACTGAAGCTTTCTTT. This codes for CASSPQGQGNTEAFF. The full variable domain, with the rest looked up from reference TRBV18 and TRBJ1-1, is NAGVMQNPRHLVRRRGQEARLRCSPMKGHSHVYWYRQLPEEGLKFMVYLQKENIIDESGMPKERFSAEFPKEGPSILRIQQVVRGDSAAYFCASSPQGQGNTEAFFGQGTRLTVV.

The chain carries TRBV15 and TRBJ1-2; unclear D gene. Per the germline V gene, CDR1 is LNHNV and CDR2 is YYDKDF (reference sequence). The V end was cut by 0 bases, the J end by 5 bases, with 10 bases between. CDR3 length equals 14 residues. The CDR3 region is CATSRDAQIYGYTF. The CDR3 region has the DNA TGTGCCACCAGCAGAGACGCACAGATTTATGGCTACACCTTC.

This sequence joins TRBV2 and TRBJ2-7, with D maybe TRBD1 (6 bases). V was trimmed by 7 bases and J by 6 bases, leaving 16 bases between them. CDR1 and CDR2 (germline): SNHLY, FYNNEI. The length of the CDR3 is 13 residues. The CDR3 region has the DNA TGTGCCAGCAAACAAACAGGGATGGGCGAGCAGTACTTC. Translation: CASKQTGMGEQYF.

The V gene is TRBV30, the J gene TRBJ2-1, with D tentatively TRBD1 (5 bases). The CDR3 is 14 amino acids. Per germline, CDR1 GTSNPN and CDR2 SVGIG (reference sequence). V was cut by 2 bases and J by 2 bases, with 10 bases left in between. CDR3 in DNA: TGTGCCTGGAGTCACAGGAACCCCTACAATGAGCAGTTCTTC. The encoded protein is CAWSHRNPYNEQFF.

The chain combines TRBV30 with TRBJ1-5, with no clear D. CDR1 and CDR2 (germline): GTSNPN, SVGIG (reference sequence). Trimming removed 2 bases from V and 2 bases from J, with 7 bases in between. The CDR3 runs to 13 residues. CDR3 sequence reads: CAWSLGGNQPQHF. CDR3 DNA sequence: TGTGCCTGGAGTCTAGGTGGCAATCAGCCCCAGCATTTT.

J is TRBJ1-1 and V is TRBV7-2, with D uncertain. The germline V gene has CDR1 SGHTA and CDR2 FQGNSA. V lost 6 bases, J lost 1 base, and 12 bases lay in between. The length of the CDR3 is 14 residues. DNA for the CDR3: TGTGCCAGCAGTTGGTCTGGTAGGAACACTGAAGCTTTCTTT. It codes for CASSWSGRNTEAFF.

The chain recombines TRBV5-1 with TRBJ1-6; 10 bases align to TRBD1. The V and J ends lost 10 bases and 7 bases, in that order; junction bases with no gene match: 11. Germline CDR1 reads SGHRS; CDR2 reads YFSETQ. This CDR3 region has 15 residues. Here the CDR3 reads CASSRGQGQNSPLHF. CDR3 nucleotides: TGCGCCTCAAGCCGGGGACAGGGGCAAAATTCACCCCTCCACTTT.

The chain employs TRBV4-2 and TRBJ1-1; possible D gene TRBD1, 5 bases. The CDR3 spans 13 residues. Trimming cost V 2 bases and J 6 bases, with 10 bases left between them. The germline V gene has CDR1 LGHNA and CDR2 YNFKEQ. DNA of the CDR3: TGTGCCAGCAGCCAACGACAGTTTGCTGAAGCTTTCTTT. This translates into CASSQRQFAEAFF.

V and J are TRBV12-5 and TRBJ1-1; D perhaps matches TRBD1 (5 bases). There are 17 residues in the CDR3. The V gene lost 2 bases and the J gene lost 0 bases, with 16 bases spanning the gap. Germline V lookup: CDR1 LGHNT, CDR2 FRNRAP. CDR3 residues: CASGLYLTETLNTEAFF. CDR3 nucleotide sequence: TGTGCTAGTGGTTTGTACCTGACAGAGACCCTGAACACTGAAGCTTTCTTT.

The chain employs TRBV19 and TRBJ2-2; D gene uncertain. With 1 base removed from V and 2 bases from J, the gap between germline ends came to 8 bases. The CDR3 length is 15 residues. The germline gives CDR1 LNHDA, CDR2 SQIVND (reference sequence). The DNA of the CDR3 is TGTGCCAGTAGTATAGCACAGATCAACACCGGGGAGCTGTTTTTT. It codes for CASSIAQINTGELFF.

The chain links TRBV19 to TRBJ1-4, with 10 bases identical to TRBD1. J was trimmed by 4 bases and V by 5 bases; bases with no gene match: 7. This CDR3 spans 16 amino acids. Germline loops: CDR1 LNHDA, CDR2 SQIVND (reference sequence). The CDR3 DNA is TGTGCCAGTAGTTCGGGACAGGGGAATGGTAATGAAAAACTGTTTTTT. It is translated as CASSSGQGNGNEKLFF.

The chain carries TRBV12-5 and TRBJ2-7, with 8 bases lining up with TRBD1. CDR1 and CDR2 (germline): LGHNT, FRNRAP. Unmatched junction bases numbered 10, after V lost 6 bases and J lost 3 bases. The CDR3 sequence is 15 residues long. Here the CDR3 reads CASGSTTGGYYEQYF. The CDR3 DNA reads as TGTGCTAGTGGATCTACTACAGGGGGTTACTACGAGCAGTACTTC.

With respect to this clone: The junction shows a germline mismatch at one end, possibly a read error. The V call is TRBV27, the J call TRBJ1-2; D is perhaps TRBD1 (5 bases). This CDR3 is 15 amino acids long. The germline V gene has CDR1 MNHEY and CDR2 SMNVEV (reference sequence). CDR3 sequence (DNA): TGTGCCAGCAGTTTACGTCGGACACCTAACTATAGCTACACCTTC. It specifies CASSLRRTPNYSYTF.

This clone was detected a few times. The chain uses TRBV12-5 and TRBJ1-5; D possibly corresponds to TRBD1 (5 bases). The CDR3 contains 17 residues. CDR1 LGHNT and CDR2 FRNRAP come from the germline V gene. Trimming stripped 1 base from V and 9 bases from J, with 22 bases between. This CDR3 is CASGLATESMGWAPQHF. The CDR3 bases are TGTGCTAGTGGTTTGGCGACAGAGTCCATGGGATGGGCGCCCCAGCATTTT.

This clone was seen a single time. The rearrangement links TRBV30 to TRBJ2-1; the D is unclear. Per germline, CDR1 GTSNPN and CDR2 SVGIG (reference sequence). CDR3 length: 14 amino acids. The ends were cut back, 2 bases at V and 1 base at J, with 9 bases in the middle. CDR3 sequence: CAWSKQRSYNEQFF. The CDR3 region has the DNA TGTGCCTGGAGTAAGCAGCGTTCCTACAATGAGCAGTTCTTC. Full variable domain (rest looked up from reference TRBV30 and TRBJ2-1): SQTIHQWPATLVQPVGSPLSLECTVEGTSNPNLYWYRQAAGRGLQLLFYSVGIGQISSEVPQNLSASRPQDRQFILSSKKLLLSDSGFYLCAWSKQRSYNEQFFGPGTRLTVL.

The chain uses TRBV19 and TRBJ2-3, with 8 bases that match TRBD2. The CDR3 spans 17 residues. V shed 4 bases and J 3 bases; nucleotides not matched to a gene: 12. Germline CDR1 LNHDA, CDR2 SQIVND (reference sequence). CDR3 DNA: TGTGCCAGTAGTACCCCGGGATGGCGGGGGGAAACAGATACGCAGTATTTT. Amino acid sequence: CASSTPGWRGETDTQYF.

The V gene is TRBV6-5, the J gene TRBJ2-7, with D perhaps TRBD2 (6 bases). Trimming pared 6 bases from V and 4 bases from J, leaving 16 bases between. This CDR3 has 14 residues. CDR1 MNHEY and CDR2 SVGAGI come from the germline V gene. In nucleotides, the CDR3 is TGTGCCAGCAGCCTCGACGGAGGGAGGTACGAGCAGTACTTC. Translated: CASSLDGGRYEQYF.

DNA for the CDR3: TGTGCCAGCAACCGCCGTATCCGGGACAGAGACATGAACACTGAAGCTTTCTTT. Its translation: CASNRRIRDRDMNTEAFF. The gene calls are TRBV7-8 and TRBJ1-1; TRBD1 matches 7 bases. The CDR3 extends over 18 amino acids. V gave up 7 bases and J gave up 0 bases; unmatched junction bases: 17. CDR1 and CDR2 (germline): SGHVS, FQNEAQ.

This clone was seen a single time. The chain is built from TRBV5-1 and TRBJ1-2, with D possibly matching TRBD1 (5 bases). Germline assignment: CDR1 SGHRS and CDR2 YFSETQ. With 1 base removed from V and 8 bases from J, the gap between germline ends came to 18 bases. There are 15 residues in the CDR3. The CDR3 DNA follows: TGCGCCAGCAGCTTGTCGATTGGCGGGGCGTACGGCTACACCTTC. Amino acids: CASSLSIGGAYGYTF.

The chain joins TRBV5-4 to TRBJ1-2, with D uncertain. This CDR3 is built from 13 residues. V lost 0 bases, J lost 4 bases, and 7 bases lay in between. Per the germline V gene, CDR1 is SGHNT and CDR2 is YYREEE (reference sequence). CDR3 DNA: TGTGCCAGCAGCTTGGCCGGACTCTATGGCTACACCTTC. Translation: CASSLAGLYGYTF.